This TCR beta chain stems from a study of blood T cells in healthy people across ages. Trimming at V came to 5 bases and at J to 9 bases, leaving 7 bases not matched to a gene. Per germline, CDR1 SGHTA and CDR2 FQGNSA. CDR3 length: 14 residues. With a J-beta primer mix and a sample-barcoded 5' primer, a second PCR ran roughly 6 to 11 cycles. TCRdb re-called the 5' RACE reads with MiXCR, one entry per CDR3 protein. The sample includes 1.5 million to 2 million distinct CDR3 sequences, around half of them seen just once. The TCR sequence derives from a woman aged 40 to 50 in good health. The V call is TRBV7-2, the J call TRBJ1-5, with 10 nucleotides matching TRBD1. Material for sequencing was blood. The CDR3 region is CASSHDRGQWPQHF. For the CDR3, the DNA is TGTGCCAGCAGCCACGACAGGGGGCAGTGGCCCCAGCATTTT.